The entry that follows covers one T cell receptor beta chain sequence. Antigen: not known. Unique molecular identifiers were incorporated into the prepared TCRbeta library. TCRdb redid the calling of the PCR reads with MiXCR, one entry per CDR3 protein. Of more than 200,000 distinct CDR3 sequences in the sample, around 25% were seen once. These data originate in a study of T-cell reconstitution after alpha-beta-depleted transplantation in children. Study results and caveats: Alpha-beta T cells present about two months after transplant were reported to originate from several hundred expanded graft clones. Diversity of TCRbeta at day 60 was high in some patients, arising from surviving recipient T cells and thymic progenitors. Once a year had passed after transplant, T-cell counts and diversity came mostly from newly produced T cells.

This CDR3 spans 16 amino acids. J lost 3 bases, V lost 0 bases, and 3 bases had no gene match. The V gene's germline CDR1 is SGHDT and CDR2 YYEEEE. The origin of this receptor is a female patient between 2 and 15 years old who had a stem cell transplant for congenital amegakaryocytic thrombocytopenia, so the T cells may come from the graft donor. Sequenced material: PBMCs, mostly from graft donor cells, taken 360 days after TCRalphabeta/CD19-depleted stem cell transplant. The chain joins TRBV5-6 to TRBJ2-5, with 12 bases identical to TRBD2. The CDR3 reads CASSLVLAGGKETQYF. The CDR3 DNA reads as TGTGCCAGCAGCTTGGTACTAGCGGGGGGAAAAGAGACCCAGTACTTC.